This is a list of T cell receptor beta chains from one sample in a study of T cell responses to AZD1222 COVID-19 vaccine. Assay used: immunoSEQ multiplex PCR; TCRdb lists only in-frame clones, some missing. The sample includes roughly 200,000 clones, approximately 95% of them seen just once. Sequencing was performed on peripheral blood, taken 28 days after the second dose of the MenACWY control vaccine. These receptors were obtained from an adult who received the MenACWY meningococcal vaccine as a control. The CDR3 runs from the conserved cysteine through the conserved F or W. The order of the fields is clone size, V gene, J gene, D gene, CDR3 protein, CDR3 DNA. A D gene is named only where the DNA matches it firmly. A clone size is listed for some rows: how often the clone was seen (once, few, many), or a class if it is expanded.

clone size: -; V gene: TRBV10-1; J gene: TRBJ1-2; D gene: -; CDR3 protein: CAKEAATRNYGYTF; CDR3 DNA: TGCGCCAAGGAGGCCGCAACCCGAAACTATGGCTACACCTTC
clone size: -; V gene: TRBV7-9; J gene: TRBJ2-7; D gene: TRBD1; CDR3 protein: CASSQWDRGSEQYF; CDR3 DNA: TGTGCCAGCAGCCAATGGGACAGGGGGAGCGAGCAGTACTTC
clone size: -; V gene: TRBV4-1; J gene: TRBJ2-1; D gene: TRBD1; CDR3 protein: CASSQRQGTYNEQFF; CDR3 DNA: TGCGCCAGCAGCCAAAGACAGGGCACCTACAATGAGCAGTTCTTC
clone size: -; V gene: TRBV30; J gene: TRBJ2-5; D gene: TRBD2; CDR3 protein: CAWSWTSGAQETQYF; CDR3 DNA: TGTGCCTGGAGTTGGACTAGCGGGGCCCAAGAGACCCAGTACTTC
clone size: -; V gene: TRBV20-1; J gene: TRBJ2-7; D gene: -; CDR3 protein: CSALSRDEQYF; CDR3 DNA: TGCAGTGCTCTTAGCAGGGACGAGCAGTACTTC
clone size: -; V gene: TRBV7-9; J gene: TRBJ1-3; D gene: -; CDR3 protein: CASSPIRGRENTIYF; CDR3 DNA: TGTGCCAGCAGCCCGATTAGGGGTCGGGAAAACACCATATATTTT
clone size: -; V gene: TRBV3-1/TRBV3-2; J gene: TRBJ2-2; D gene: -; CDR3 protein: CASSQGWGTGTGELFF; CDR3 DNA: TGTGCCAGCAGCCAAGGGTGGGGCACTGGCACCGGGGAGCTGTTTTTT
clone size: once; V gene: TRBV5-1; J gene: TRBJ2-3; D gene: -; CDR3 protein: CASSLVASTSTDTQYF; CDR3 DNA: TGCGCCAGCAGCTTGGTAGCGTCGACTAGCACAGATACGCAGTATTTT
clone size: once; V gene: TRBV7-9; J gene: TRBJ1-4; D gene: -; CDR3 protein: CASSLETESNEKLFF; CDR3 DNA: TGTGCCAGCAGCTTAGAGACAGAAAGTAATGAAAAACTGTTTTTT
clone size: -; V gene: TRBV5-1; J gene: TRBJ1-2; D gene: TRBD1; CDR3 protein: CASSQDRGFYGYTF; CDR3 DNA: TGCGCCAGCAGCCAGGACAGGGGGTTCTATGGCTACACCTTC
clone size: -; V gene: TRBV19; J gene: TRBJ1-2; D gene: -; CDR3 protein: CASSMGRALDGYTF; CDR3 DNA: TGTGCCAGTAGTATGGGCAGGGCGCTTGATGGCTACACCTTC
clone size: -; V gene: TRBV29-1; J gene: TRBJ1-1; D gene: TRBD1; CDR3 protein: CSVVSTGTGVVEAFF; CDR3 DNA: TGCAGCGTTGTATCAACCGGGACAGGGGTTGTTGAAGCTTTCTTT
clone size: -; V gene: TRBV30; J gene: TRBJ1-2; D gene: -; CDR3 protein: CAWSVTGSKGYGYTF; CDR3 DNA: TGTGCCTGGAGTGTAACGGGCAGTAAGGGCTATGGCTACACCTTC
clone size: -; V gene: TRBV5-4; J gene: TRBJ1-6; D gene: -; CDR3 protein: CASSRGGSYNSPLHF; CDR3 DNA: TGTGCCAGCAGCCGGGGCGGTTCCTATAATTCACCCCTCCACTTT
clone size: -; V gene: TRBV3-1/TRBV3-2; J gene: TRBJ1-2; D gene: -; CDR3 protein: CASTEAFAGNYGYTF; CDR3 DNA: TGTGCCAGCACCGAAGCATTTGCCGGCAACTATGGCTACACCTTC
clone size: few; V gene: TRBV14; J gene: TRBJ2-7; D gene: -; CDR3 protein: CASSQGLPPYEQYF; CDR3 DNA: TGTGCCAGCAGCCAAGGACTCCCCCCCTACGAGCAGTACTTC
clone size: -; V gene: TRBV7-2; J gene: TRBJ1-3; D gene: TRBD1; CDR3 protein: CASSQGQGVNTIYF; CDR3 DNA: TGTGCCAGCAGCCAAGGACAGGGGGTAAACACCATATATTTT
clone size: -; V gene: TRBV3-1/TRBV3-2; J gene: TRBJ2-1; D gene: -; CDR3 protein: CASSQPLGNEQFF; CDR3 DNA: TGTGCCAGCAGCCAACCCCTAGGGAATGAGCAGTTCTTC
clone size: -; V gene: TRBV28; J gene: TRBJ1-4; D gene: -; CDR3 protein: CASSLQGEKLFF; CDR3 DNA: TGTGCCAGCAGTTTACAGGGGGAAAAACTGTTTTTT
clone size: -; V gene: TRBV27; J gene: TRBJ2-7; D gene: TRBD1; CDR3 protein: CASSFGTGHVLYEQYF; CDR3 DNA: TGTGCCAGCAGTTTCGGGACAGGCCATGTCCTCTACGAGCAGTACTTC
clone size: -; V gene: TRBV18; J gene: TRBJ1-5; D gene: -; CDR3 protein: CASSPRRYSNQPQHF; CDR3 DNA: TGTGCCAGCTCACCGCGAAGGTATAGCAATCAGCCCCAGCATTTT
clone size: -; V gene: TRBV5-5; J gene: TRBJ1-2; D gene: -; CDR3 protein: CASSDLYGYTF; CDR3 DNA: TGTGCCAGCAGCGATCTTTATGGCTACACCTTC
clone size: -; V gene: TRBV2; J gene: TRBJ1-2; D gene: TRBD1; CDR3 protein: CASTRDSRVGYTF; CDR3 DNA: TGTGCCAGCACCAGGGACAGTCGCGTAGGCTACACCTTC
clone size: -; V gene: TRBV10-3; J gene: TRBJ1-6; D gene: -; CDR3 protein: CAIRQGTGRDNSPLHF; CDR3 DNA: TGTGCCATCCGCCAGGGGACTGGCAGGGATAATTCACCCCTCCACTTT
clone size: -; V gene: TRBV5-4; J gene: TRBJ1-4; D gene: -; CDR3 protein: CASSSGGFATNEKLFF; CDR3 DNA: TGTGCCAGCAGCTCGGGGGGGTTTGCAACTAATGAAAAACTGTTTTTT
clone size: -; V gene: TRBV2; J gene: TRBJ1-5; D gene: -; CDR3 protein: CASSESEYSNQPQHF; CDR3 DNA: TGTGCCAGCAGTGAAAGCGAGTATAGCAATCAGCCCCAGCATTTT
clone size: -; V gene: TRBV11-3; J gene: TRBJ1-1; D gene: -; CDR3 protein: CASSLGRTNTEAFF; CDR3 DNA: TGTGCCAGCAGCTTAGGGCGGACGAACACTGAAGCTTTCTTT
clone size: once; V gene: TRBV5-1; J gene: TRBJ2-3; D gene: -; CDR3 protein: CASSPASRPTQYF; CDR3 DNA: TGCGCCAGCAGCCCAGCGTCACGTCCTACGCAGTATTTT
clone size: -; V gene: TRBV5-1; J gene: TRBJ2-5; D gene: -; CDR3 protein: CASSLNGGLPETQYF; CDR3 DNA: TGCGCCAGCAGCTTAAACGGGGGGCTCCCCGAGACCCAGTACTTC
clone size: -; V gene: TRBV19; J gene: TRBJ1-5; D gene: TRBD1; CDR3 protein: CASSIQGVSNQPQHF; CDR3 DNA: TGTGCCAGTAGTATTCAGGGGGTTAGCAATCAGCCCCAGCATTTT
clone size: -; V gene: TRBV15; J gene: TRBJ1-1; D gene: -; CDR3 protein: CATSRGGTSNTEAFF; CDR3 DNA: TGTGCCACCAGCAGAGGGGGGACATCTAACACTGAAGCTTTCTTT
clone size: -; V gene: TRBV29-1; J gene: TRBJ1-5; D gene: -; CDR3 protein: CSAIDQPQHF; CDR3 DNA: TGCAGCGCGATCGATCAGCCCCAGCATTTT
clone size: -; V gene: TRBV3-1/TRBV3-2; J gene: TRBJ1-2; D gene: -; CDR3 protein: CASSQNRYGYTF; CDR3 DNA: TGTGCCAGCAGCCAAAACCGCTATGGCTACACCTTC
clone size: -; V gene: TRBV12-3/TRBV12-4; J gene: TRBJ2-7; D gene: -; CDR3 protein: CASSLGSAYEQYF; CDR3 DNA: TGTGCCAGCAGTCTCGGATCAGCCTACGAGCAGTACTTC
clone size: -; V gene: TRBV7-3; J gene: TRBJ2-6; D gene: -; CDR3 protein: CASSPQATSSGANVLTF; CDR3 DNA: TGTGCCAGCAGCCCACAAGCTACCAGCTCTGGGGCCAACGTCCTGACTTTC
clone size: -; V gene: TRBV7-9; J gene: TRBJ1-2; D gene: -; CDR3 protein: CASSYYSGGYTF; CDR3 DNA: TGTGCCAGCAGTTACTACTCGGGAGGCTACACCTTC
clone size: -; V gene: TRBV6-5; J gene: TRBJ1-1; D gene: -; CDR3 protein: CASSYGRATEAFF; CDR3 DNA: TGTGCCAGCAGTTACGGCAGGGCCACTGAAGCTTTCTTT
clone size: -; V gene: TRBV6-5; J gene: TRBJ2-2; D gene: -; CDR3 protein: CASRETGNTGELFF; CDR3 DNA: TGTGCCAGCAGAGAGACAGGGAACACCGGGGAGCTGTTTTTT
clone size: -; V gene: TRBV7-9; J gene: TRBJ2-2; D gene: TRBD1; CDR3 protein: CASSLSSFGTGRAGELFF; CDR3 DNA: TGTGCCAGCAGCTTAAGCTCCTTCGGGACAGGGCGGGCCGGGGAGCTGTTTTTT
clone size: -; V gene: TRBV2; J gene: TRBJ1-1; D gene: -; CDR3 protein: CASRDPMRVEAFF; CDR3 DNA: TGTGCCAGCAGGGACCCTATGAGGGTTGAAGCTTTCTTT
clone size: -; V gene: TRBV19; J gene: TRBJ2-2; D gene: -; CDR3 protein: CASSPPGLSRDTGELFF; CDR3 DNA: TGTGCCAGTAGTCCCCCCGGGCTATCGAGGGACACCGGGGAGCTGTTTTTT
clone size: -; V gene: TRBV12-3/TRBV12-4; J gene: TRBJ1-1; D gene: -; CDR3 protein: CASSSQRNTEAFF; CDR3 DNA: TGTGCCAGCAGTTCCCAAAGGAACACTGAAGCTTTCTTT
clone size: -; V gene: TRBV3-1/TRBV3-2; J gene: TRBJ1-2; D gene: TRBD1; CDR3 protein: CASSPTGGNYGYTF; CDR3 DNA: TGTGCCAGCAGCCCTACAGGGGGCAACTATGGCTACACCTTC
clone size: -; V gene: TRBV21-1; J gene: TRBJ2-1; D gene: -; CDR3 protein: CASRLGGEKSSSYNEQFF; CDR3 DNA: TGTGCCAGCAGGCTAGGGGGGGAGAAATCGAGCTCCTACAATGAGCAGTTCTTC